This TCR beta chain is drawn from a study of T-cell reconstitution after alpha-beta-depleted transplantation in children. General study points: From newly produced T cells came most of the T-cell counts and diversity one year after transplant. Reportedly, alpha-beta T cells present about two months post-transplant originated from several hundred expanded clones of graft origin. Surviving recipient T cells and thymic progenitors produced the high day-60 TCRbeta diversity seen in some patients.

As it was prepared, the TCRbeta library received unique molecular identifiers. MiXCR was run by TCRdb on the PCR reads, yielding one entry per CDR3 protein. Of 400,000 to 450,000 distinct CDR3 sequences detected, 43% appear once; the ten largest clones hold roughly a quarter. This CDR3 is built from 15 residues. Germline CDR1 and CDR2: MDHEN and SYDVKM. The ends were cut back, 6 bases at V and 3 bases at J, with 14 bases in the middle. About this clonotype: The antigen is undetermined.

This clonotype was sampled from a girl between 2 and 10 years old with aplastic anemia, due to receive a stem cell transplant. The chain is built from TRBV28 and TRBJ2-2; D gene ambiguous. This specimen consisted of PBMCs, obtained before TCRalphabeta/CD19-depleted stem cell transplant. The CDR3 spells CASRPAGPYTGELFF. CDR3 coding DNA: TGTGCCAGCAGACCTGCCGGGCCTTACACCGGGGAGCTGTTTTTT.